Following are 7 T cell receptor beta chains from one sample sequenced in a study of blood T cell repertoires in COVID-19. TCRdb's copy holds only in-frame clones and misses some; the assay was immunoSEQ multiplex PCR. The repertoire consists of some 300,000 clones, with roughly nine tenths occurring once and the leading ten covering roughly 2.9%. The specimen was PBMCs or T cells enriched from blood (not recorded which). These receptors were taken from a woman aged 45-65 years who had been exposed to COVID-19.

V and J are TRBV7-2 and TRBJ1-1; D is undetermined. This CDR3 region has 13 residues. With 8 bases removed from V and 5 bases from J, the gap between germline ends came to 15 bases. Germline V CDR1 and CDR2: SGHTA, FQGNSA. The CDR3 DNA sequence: TGTGCCAGCTACGTACGGGTTAGTACTGAAGCTTTCTTT. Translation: CASYVRVSTEAFF.

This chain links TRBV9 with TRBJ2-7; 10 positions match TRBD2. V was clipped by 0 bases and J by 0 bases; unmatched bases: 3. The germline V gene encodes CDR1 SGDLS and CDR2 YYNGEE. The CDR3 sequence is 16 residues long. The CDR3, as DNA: TGTGCCAGCAGCGTAGGATCTAGCGGGGGCTCCTACGAGCAGTACTTC. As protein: CASSVGSSGGSYEQYF.

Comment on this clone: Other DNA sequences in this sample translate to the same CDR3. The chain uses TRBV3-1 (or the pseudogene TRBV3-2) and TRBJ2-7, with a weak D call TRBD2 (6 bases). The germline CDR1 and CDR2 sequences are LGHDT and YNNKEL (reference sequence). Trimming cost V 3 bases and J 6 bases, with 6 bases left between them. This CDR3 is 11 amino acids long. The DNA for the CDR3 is TGTGCCAGCAGCCAGGGAGGCGAGCAGTACTTC. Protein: CASSQGGEQYF.

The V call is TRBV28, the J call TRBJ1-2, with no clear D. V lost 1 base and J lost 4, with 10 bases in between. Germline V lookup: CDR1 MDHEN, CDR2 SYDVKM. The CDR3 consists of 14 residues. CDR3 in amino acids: CASSLSSGLYGYTF. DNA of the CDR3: TGTGCCAGCAGTTTATCCAGTGGCCTCTATGGCTACACCTTC.

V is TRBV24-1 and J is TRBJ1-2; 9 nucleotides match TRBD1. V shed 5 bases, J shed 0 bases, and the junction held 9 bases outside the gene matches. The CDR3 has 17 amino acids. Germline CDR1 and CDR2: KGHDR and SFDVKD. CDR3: CATSAPLGDRANYGYTF. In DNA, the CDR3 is TGTGCCACCAGTGCCCCCTTGGGGGACAGGGCTAACTATGGCTACACCTTC.

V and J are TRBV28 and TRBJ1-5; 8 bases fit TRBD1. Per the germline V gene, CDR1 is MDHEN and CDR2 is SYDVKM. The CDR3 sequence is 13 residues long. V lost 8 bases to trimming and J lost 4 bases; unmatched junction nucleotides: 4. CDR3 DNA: TGTGCCAGCGCGGACAGGGATAATCAGCCCCAGCATTTT. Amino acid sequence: CASADRDNQPQHF. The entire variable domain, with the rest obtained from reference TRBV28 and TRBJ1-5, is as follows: DVKVTQSSRYLVKRTGEKVFLECVQDMDHENMFWYRQDPGLGLRLIYFSYDVKMKEKGDIPEGYSVSREKKERFSLILESASTNQTSMYLCASADRDNQPQHFGDGTRLSIL.

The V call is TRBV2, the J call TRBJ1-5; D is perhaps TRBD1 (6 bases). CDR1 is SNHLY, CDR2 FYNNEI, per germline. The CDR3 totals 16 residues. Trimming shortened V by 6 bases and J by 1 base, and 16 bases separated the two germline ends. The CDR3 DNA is TGTGCCAGCAGGGGGGGGCCGGGGATGAGCAATCAGCCCCAGCATTTT. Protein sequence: CASRGGPGMSNQPQHF.